One and the same sample provided the 4 T cell receptor beta chains below, sequenced in a study of T cell responses to AZD1222 COVID-19 vaccine. The method was immunoSEQ multiplex PCR; TCRdb's version includes in-frame clones alone and lacks a portion of them. In the table there are 150,000 or so clones, under 95% of which are singletons. Here the sequenced sample was peripheral blood, taken on day 0 of AZD1222 vaccination. These receptors were collected from an adult in good health.

The chain recombines TRBV21-1 with TRBJ2-7; the table names TRBD1, a call not compared with the DNA. TRBV21-1 is flagged as a pseudogene. There are 15 residues in the CDR3. The CDR3 protein is CASSKRGQGAYEQYF. The CDR3 DNA follows: TGTGCCAGCAGCAAAAGAGGACAGGGGGCCTACGAGCAGTACTTC.

The genes are TRBV7-9 and TRBJ2-1, with 7 bases fitting TRBD1. After removal of 3 bases from V and 1 base from J, the junction contained 3 bases not matched to a gene. The CDR3 has 15 amino acids. Germline CDR1 SEHNR, CDR2 FQNEAQ (reference sequence). The CDR3 DNA is TGTGCCAGCAGCTTCGACAGGGCATCCTACAATGAGCAGTTCTTC. This codes for CASSFDRASYNEQFF.

The chain employs TRBV6-5 and TRBJ2-5; 8 nucleotides line up with TRBD2. CDR3 length: 15 residues. V lost 4 bases and J lost 7; bases outside the gene matches: 11. The germline V gene has CDR1 MNHEY and CDR2 SVGAGI. CDR3 sequence reads: CASSSPAGVEGTQYF. The CDR3 DNA reads TGTGCCAGCAGTTCACCAGCGGGAGTCGAGGGGACCCAGTACTTC.

A word on this clone: The sample holds other DNA sequences that translate to the same CDR3. The chain combines TRBV2 with TRBJ2-3; a possible D gene is TRBD2 (6 bases). Trimming cost V 5 bases and J 1 base, with 13 bases left between them. Germline V gene lookup returns CDR1 SNHLY and CDR2 FYNNEI. This CDR3 region has 15 residues. CDR3: CASSKLAGGTDTQYF. The CDR3 coding sequence is TGTGCCAGCAGTAAACTAGCCGGGGGCACAGATACGCAGTATTTT.